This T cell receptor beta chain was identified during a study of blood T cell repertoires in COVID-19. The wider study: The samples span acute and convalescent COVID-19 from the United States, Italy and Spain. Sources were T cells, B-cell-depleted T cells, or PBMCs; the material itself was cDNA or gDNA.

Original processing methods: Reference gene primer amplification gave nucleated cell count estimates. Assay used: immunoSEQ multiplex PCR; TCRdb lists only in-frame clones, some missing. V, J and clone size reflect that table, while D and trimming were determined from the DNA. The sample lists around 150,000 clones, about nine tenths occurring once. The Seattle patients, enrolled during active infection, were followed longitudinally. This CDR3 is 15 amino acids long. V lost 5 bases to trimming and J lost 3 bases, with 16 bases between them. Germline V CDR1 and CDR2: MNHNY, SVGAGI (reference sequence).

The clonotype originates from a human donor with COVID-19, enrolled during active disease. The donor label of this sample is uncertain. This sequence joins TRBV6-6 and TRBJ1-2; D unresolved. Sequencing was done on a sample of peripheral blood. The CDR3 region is CASSPMGTEDYGYTF. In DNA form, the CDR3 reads TGTGCCAGCAGTCCCATGGGTACTGAGGACTATGGCTACACCTTC.